These 2 T cell receptor beta chains originate from one sample sequenced in a study of shared clonotypes between healthy human individuals. TCRdb's table, derived via immunoSEQ multiplex PCR, lists solely in-frame clones and lacks some. The sample has about 480,000 clones; nearly 80% are singletons. The sample consisted of PBMCs. All receptors come from a middle-aged woman in good health. Some clones in this sample may be carry-over from other donors' samples.

The chain uses TRBV7-2 and TRBJ1-1; D gene unclear. Germline-derived CDR1 and CDR2 are SGHTA and FQGNSA. V lost 2 bases and J 1 base, leaving 17 bases between the germline ends. The length of the CDR3 is 17 residues. CDR3 coding DNA: TGTGCCAGCAGCTTACCTTTTCGCAGGCAACCGAACACTGAAGCTTTCTTT. It is translated as CASSLPFRRQPNTEAFF.

On this clone: A far bigger clonotype differs at one base, so this is likely a read error. The rearrangement uses TRBV19 and TRBJ1-5; 9 bases map to TRBD1. This CDR3 is built from 15 residues. V was clipped by 3 bases and J by 7 bases; unmatched bases: 7. Germline CDR1 and CDR2: LNHDA and SQIVND (reference sequence). The CDR3 coding sequence is TGTGCCAGTAGTATCCCCGGGACAGGGCTCCAGCCCCAGCATTTT. This sequence encodes CASSIPGTGLQPQHF.